The present T cell receptor beta chain was sequenced within a study of blood T cell repertoires in COVID-19. Study at large: COVID-19 samples from acute and convalescent phases originated in the United States, Italy and Spain. T cells, B-cell-depleted T cells, or PBMCs supplied cDNA or gDNA.

Profiled with immunoSEQ multiplex PCR; TCRdb holds only in-frame clones, not every one. Among some 150,000 clones listed, 70% to 85% were seen once. Germline CDR1 and CDR2: MRHNA and SNTAGT. Deletions cut 6 bases from V and 4 bases from J, with 18 bases between. This CDR3 spans 15 amino acids. The receptor was derived from a woman in her forties or fifties in a cohort sampled during active or convalescent COVID-19. The sample comprised peripheral blood. This chain connects TRBV6-4 to TRBJ1-2, with a tentative D call TRBD1 (6 bases). CDR3: CASSRTPGGPYGYTF. The CDR3, as DNA: TGTGCCAGCAGCCGAACCCCGGGGGGCCCCTATGGCTACACCTTC.